The TCR beta chain described here comes from a study of T cells after yellow fever vaccination. Study-level points and caveats: A large majority of primary-vaccination clones showed up again after the booster (96% CD4, around 85% CD8). Contaminants from the bulk population, in the form of abundant clonotypes, could be found in FACS-sorted repertoires.

A single record per CDR3 protein comes from TCRdb applying MiXCR to the 5' RACE reads. The sample holds some 400,000 distinct CDR3 sequences; roughly a sixth are singletons and the top ten take around 17%. Germline CDR1 SGHTA, CDR2 FQGNSA. Trimming left V 5 bases short and J 4 bases short, with 20 bases between. The CDR3 is made up of 16 amino acids. This clonotype occurred a few times. Its antigen remains unidentified. This receptor was obtained from a man in his late teens or twenties who received the YFV17D yellow fever vaccine. The source was PBMCs, collected before the yellow fever booster vaccination. The V and J genes are TRBV7-2 and TRBJ1-2; a weak D match, TRBD1 (5 bases). As DNA, the CDR3 is TGTGCCAGCAGCCCTAGAGGGATACGGGGGGTCTATGGCTACACCTTC. Protein sequence: CASSPRGIRGVYGYTF.